The sequence of this T cell receptor (beta chain) was determined in a study of control samples from healthy donors and cancer patients. The data were produced by immunoSEQ multiplex PCR, yet TCRdb's version contains in-frame clones alone and is incomplete. The repertoire consists of approximately 150,000 clones, with roughly 92% occurring once and the leading ten covering less than 0.75%. This TCR came from a woman younger than 45 in good health. Sequencing was done on a sample of blood.

CDR3 amino acids: CATSRDHGTANTGELFF. In nucleotides, the CDR3 is TGTGCCACCAGCAGAGATCATGGAACAGCGAACACCGGGGAGCTGTTTTTT. J is TRBJ2-2 and V is TRBV15; D ambiguous. Germline V lookup: CDR1 LNHNV, CDR2 YYDKDF (reference sequence). Trimming shortened V by 0 bases and J by 0 bases, and 11 bases separated the two germline ends. The length of the CDR3 is 17 residues.